This T cell receptor (beta chain) was obtained from a study of CD8+ T cells in alopecia areata. Study-wide points: Lesional scalp, especially alopecia totalis/universalis, showed higher clonality than normal scalp.

Isolation of CD4+ and CD8+ T cells from PBMCs was achieved by sorting. This CDR3 is built from 16 residues. Germline V gene lookup returns CDR1 SEHNR and CDR2 FQNEAQ (reference sequence). V was pared by 3 bases and J by 2 bases, with 14 bases between. Investigators isolated RNA and reverse transcribed it into cDNA to act as the sequencing template. Sequencing was performed with immunoSEQ multiplex PCR; in TCRdb, only in-frame clones are kept and a portion is missing. The data hold under 150,000 clones, with approximately 56% observed a single time. Of note for this clone: Its matching antigen is unknown.

Sequences were obtained from CD8+ T cells sorted from blood. The receptor was isolated from a human donor in good health. The genes are TRBV7-9 and TRBJ1-5; D remains unclear. CDR3 sequence: CASSFSAGEGNQPQHF. The DNA for the CDR3 is TGTGCCAGCAGCTTTTCGGCGGGAGAAGGCAATCAGCCCCAGCATTTT.